This TCR beta chain was identified during a study of T cell changes during pregnancy in multiple sclerosis. After removal of 7 bases from V and 3 bases from J, the junction contained 11 bases not matched to a gene. CDR1 is MNHEY, CDR2 SVGAGI, per germline. The CDR3 runs to 15 residues. The repertoire was sequenced with immunoSEQ multiplex PCR; TCRdb's copy has only in-frame clones and lacks some. The sample holds approximately 59,000 clones, about 93% seen once. The V and J genes are TRBV6-5 and TRBJ1-2, with 7 nucleotides matching TRBD1. This receptor was taken from a female donor with multiple sclerosis, enrolled in a pregnancy study. This specimen was CD4+ T cells from peripheral blood mononuclear cells, taken before pregnancy. In DNA, the CDR3 is TGTGCCAGCACCAAGCTCACAGGGGAGTACTATGGCTACACCTTC. The encoded protein is CASTKLTGEYYGYTF.